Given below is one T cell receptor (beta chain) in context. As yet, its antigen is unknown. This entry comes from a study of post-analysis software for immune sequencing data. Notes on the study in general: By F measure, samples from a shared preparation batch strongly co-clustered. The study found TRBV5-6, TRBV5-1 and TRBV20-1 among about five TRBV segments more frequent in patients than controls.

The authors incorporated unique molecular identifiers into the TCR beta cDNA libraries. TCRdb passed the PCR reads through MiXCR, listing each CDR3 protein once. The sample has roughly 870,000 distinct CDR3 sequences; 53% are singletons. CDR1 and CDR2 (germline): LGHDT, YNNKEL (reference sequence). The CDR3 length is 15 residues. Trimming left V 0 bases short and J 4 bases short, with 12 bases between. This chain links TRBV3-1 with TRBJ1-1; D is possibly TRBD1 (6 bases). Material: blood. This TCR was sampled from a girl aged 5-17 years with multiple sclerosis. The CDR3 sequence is CASSQDPGVGTEAFF. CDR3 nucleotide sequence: TGTGCCAGCAGCCAAGATCCAGGGGTGGGCACTGAAGCTTTCTTT.